The T cell receptor beta chain described here comes from a study of blood T cell repertoires in COVID-19. At the level of the study: Samples representing acute and convalescent COVID-19 were sourced from the United States, Italy and Spain. T cells, B-cell-depleted T cells, or PBMCs provided the cDNA or gDNA that served as material.

From germline, CDR1 is LNHDA and CDR2 SQIVND (reference sequence). Trimming cost V 0 bases and J 5 bases, with 17 bases left between them. This CDR3 region has 17 residues. Source study methods: For nucleated cells, counts were estimated from reference gene primer amplification. The method was immunoSEQ multiplex PCR; TCRdb's version includes in-frame clones alone and lacks a portion of them. The DNA gave D and trimming, while V, J and clone size come from that table. This table has 60,000 to 80,000 clones, 80% to 95% appearing once. This chain uses TRBV19 with TRBJ1-5; D perhaps matches TRBD1 (6 bases). This TCR was sampled from a human donor in a cohort sampled during active COVID-19. What was sequenced was peripheral blood. CDR3 DNA: TGTGCCAGTAGTATAGATCCCCCACACAGGGTAGATCAGCCCCAGCATTTT. This codes for CASSIDPPHRVDQPQHF.